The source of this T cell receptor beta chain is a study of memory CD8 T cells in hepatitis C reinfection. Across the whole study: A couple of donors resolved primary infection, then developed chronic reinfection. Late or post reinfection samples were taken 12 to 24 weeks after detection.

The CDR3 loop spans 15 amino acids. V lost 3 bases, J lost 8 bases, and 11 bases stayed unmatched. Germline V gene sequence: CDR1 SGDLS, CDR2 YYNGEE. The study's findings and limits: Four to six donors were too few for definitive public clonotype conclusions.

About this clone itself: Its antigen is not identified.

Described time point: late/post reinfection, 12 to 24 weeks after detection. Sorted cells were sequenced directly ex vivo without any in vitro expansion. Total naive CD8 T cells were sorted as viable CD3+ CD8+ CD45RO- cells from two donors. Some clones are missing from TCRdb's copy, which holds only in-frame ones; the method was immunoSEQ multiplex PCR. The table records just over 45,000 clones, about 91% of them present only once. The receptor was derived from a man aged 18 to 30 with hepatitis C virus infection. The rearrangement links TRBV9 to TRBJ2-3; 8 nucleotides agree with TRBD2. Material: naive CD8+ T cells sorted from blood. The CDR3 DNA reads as TGTGCCAGCAGCGGGGGAGGGACCAGCGGGGGTACGCAGTATTTT. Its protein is CASSGGGTSGGTQYF.